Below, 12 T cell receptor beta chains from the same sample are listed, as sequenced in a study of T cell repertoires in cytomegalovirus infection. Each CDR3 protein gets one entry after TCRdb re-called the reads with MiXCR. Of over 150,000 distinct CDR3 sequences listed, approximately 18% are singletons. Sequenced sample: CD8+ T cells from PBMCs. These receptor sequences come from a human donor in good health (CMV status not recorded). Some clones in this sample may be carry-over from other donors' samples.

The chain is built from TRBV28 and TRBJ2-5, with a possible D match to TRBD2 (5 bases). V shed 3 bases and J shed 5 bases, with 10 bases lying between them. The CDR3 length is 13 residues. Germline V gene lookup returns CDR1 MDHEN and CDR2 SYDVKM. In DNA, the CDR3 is TGTGCCAGCAGTTTCCTAGCTTGGGAGACCCAGTACTTC. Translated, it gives CASSFLAWETQYF.

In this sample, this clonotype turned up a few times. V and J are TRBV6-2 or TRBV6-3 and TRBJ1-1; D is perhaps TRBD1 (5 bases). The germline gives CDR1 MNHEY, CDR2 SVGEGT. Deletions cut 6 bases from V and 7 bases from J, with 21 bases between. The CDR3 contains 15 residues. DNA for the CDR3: TGTGCCAGCAGCCCCCTCTTCAGTGGGACTGATGAAGCTTTCTTT. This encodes CASSPLFSGTDEAFF.

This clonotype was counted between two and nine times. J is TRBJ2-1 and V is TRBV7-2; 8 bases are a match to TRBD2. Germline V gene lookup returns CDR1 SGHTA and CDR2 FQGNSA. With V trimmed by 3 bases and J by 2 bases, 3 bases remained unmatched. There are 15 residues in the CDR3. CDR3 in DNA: TGTGCCAGCAGCTTTGGCGGGGGGACCTACAATGAGCAGTTCTTC. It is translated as CASSFGGGTYNEQFF.

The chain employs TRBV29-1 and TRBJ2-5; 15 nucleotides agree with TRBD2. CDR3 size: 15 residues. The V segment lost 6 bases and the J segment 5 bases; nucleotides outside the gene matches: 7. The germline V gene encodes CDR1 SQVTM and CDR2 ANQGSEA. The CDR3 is CSVTRGTSGGETQYF. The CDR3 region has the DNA TGCAGCGTAACCCGCGGGACTAGCGGGGGGGAGACCCAGTACTTC.

The CDR3 region is CASSYGTGDLYGYTF. The CDR3 DNA is TGTGCCAGCAGCTACGGGACAGGAGACCTCTATGGCTACACCTTC. This chain links TRBV13 with TRBJ1-2; 8 nucleotides agree with TRBD1. The CDR3 loop spans 15 amino acids. The junction had 8 bases not matched to a gene; V was cut back by 4 bases and J by 4 bases. CDR1 PRHDT and CDR2 FYEKMQ come from the germline V gene (reference sequence).

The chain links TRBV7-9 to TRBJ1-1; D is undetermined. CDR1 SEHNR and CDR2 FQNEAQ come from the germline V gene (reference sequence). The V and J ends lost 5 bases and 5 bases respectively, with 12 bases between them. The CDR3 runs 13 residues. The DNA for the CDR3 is TGTGCCAGCAGCCCCCTCGACGGTACTGAAGCTTTCTTT. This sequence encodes CASSPLDGTEAFF. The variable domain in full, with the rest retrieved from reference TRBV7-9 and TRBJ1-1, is DTGVSQNPRHKITKRGQNVTFRCDPISEHNRLYWYRQTLGQGPEFLTYFQNEAQLEKSRLLSDRFSAERPKGSFSTLEIQRTEQGDSAMYLCASSPLDGTEAFFGQGTRLTVV.

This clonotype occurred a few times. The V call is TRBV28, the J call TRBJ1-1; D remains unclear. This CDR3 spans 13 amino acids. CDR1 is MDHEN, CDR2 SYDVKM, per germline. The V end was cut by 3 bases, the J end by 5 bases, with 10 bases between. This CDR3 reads CASSFLIRTEAFF. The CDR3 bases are TGTGCCAGCAGTTTTTTGATCCGAACTGAAGCTTTCTTT.

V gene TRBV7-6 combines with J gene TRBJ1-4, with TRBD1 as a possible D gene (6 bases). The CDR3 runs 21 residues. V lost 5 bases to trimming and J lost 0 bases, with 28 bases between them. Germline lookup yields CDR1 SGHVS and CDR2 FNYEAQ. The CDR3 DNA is TGTGCCAGCAGCCTATTTGTAATTCCGGAATCCAGGGGCCCAACTAATGAAAAACTGTTTTTT. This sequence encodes CASSLFVIPESRGPTNEKLFF.

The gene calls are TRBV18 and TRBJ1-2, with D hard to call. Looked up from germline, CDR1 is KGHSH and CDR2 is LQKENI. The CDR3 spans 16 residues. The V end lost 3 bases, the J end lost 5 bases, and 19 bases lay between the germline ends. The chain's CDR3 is CASSPTDEEDSYGYTF. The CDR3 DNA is TGTGCCAGCTCACCCACGGACGAAGAGGACTCTTATGGCTACACCTTC.

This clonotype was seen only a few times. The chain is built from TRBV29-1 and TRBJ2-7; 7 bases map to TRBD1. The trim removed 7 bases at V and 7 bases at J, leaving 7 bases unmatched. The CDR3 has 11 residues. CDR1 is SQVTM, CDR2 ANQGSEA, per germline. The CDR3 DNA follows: TGCAGCGCCCGACAGGGTCAAGAGCAGTACTTC. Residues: CSARQGQEQYF.

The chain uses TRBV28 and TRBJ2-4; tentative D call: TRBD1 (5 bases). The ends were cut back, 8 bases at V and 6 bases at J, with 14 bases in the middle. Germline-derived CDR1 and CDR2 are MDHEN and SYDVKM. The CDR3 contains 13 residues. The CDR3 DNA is TGTGCCAGCGTCGGCAGGGCTGGAAACATTCAGTACTTC. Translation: CASVGRAGNIQYF.

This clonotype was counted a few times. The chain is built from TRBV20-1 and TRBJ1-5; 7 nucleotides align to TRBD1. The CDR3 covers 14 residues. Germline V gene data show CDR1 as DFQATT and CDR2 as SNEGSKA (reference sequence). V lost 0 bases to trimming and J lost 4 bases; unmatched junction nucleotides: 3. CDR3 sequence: CSARDLRGNQPQHF. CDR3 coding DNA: TGCAGTGCTAGAGATCTCAGGGGGAATCAGCCCCAGCATTTT.